This is a list of T cell receptor beta chains from one sample in a study of blood T cell repertoires in COVID-19. Clones were sequenced by immunoSEQ multiplex PCR, and TCRdb holds only the in-frame ones, with some missing. Altogether about 300,000 clones are present, around 87% being singletons, with the ten largest covering 1.3%. Sequencing was performed on peripheral blood. All receptors derive from a man aged 70-80 years with acute or convalescent COVID-19. Each CDR3 is given with its conserved first and last residue. The D gene is left open where the match is weak. Clone size is given for some rows only: seen once, a few or many times, or a class if the clone is expanded.

abundance | j_gene | d_gene | v_gene | CDR3nt | CDR3aa
. | TRBJ2-3 | . | TRBV9 | TGTGCCAGCAGCCCCCGGCAGGGGTTCACAGATACGCAGTATTTT | CASSPRQGFTDTQYF
. | TRBJ2-7 | TRBD1 | TRBV10-3 | TGTGCCATCAGTGGTTCGCCGGGACAGGAGTCCTACGAGCAGTACTTC | CAISGSPGQESYEQYF
. | TRBJ2-1 | TRBD2 | TRBV18 | TGTGCCAGCTCACCCGGGACTACCGGTGAGCAGTTCTTC | CASSPGTTGEQFF
. | TRBJ2-1 | . | TRBV5-6 | TGTGCCAGCAGCTTTCCCAGCGCAGACTACAATGAGCAGTTCTTC | CASSFPSADYNEQFF
. | TRBJ1-2 | TRBD1 | TRBV11-2 | TGTGCCAGCAGTCAAGGACAGGGTGTCTATGGCTACACCTTC | CASSQGQGVYGYTF
. | TRBJ2-4 | TRBD1 | TRBV14 | TGTGCCAGCAGCCAACCGACAGGGGTTCAGTACTTC | CASSQPTGVQYF
. | TRBJ2-7 | TRBD1 | TRBV25-1 | TGTGCCAGCCAGGGACAGACCTACGAGCAGTACTTC | CASQGQTYEQYF
. | TRBJ1-5 | . | TRBV7-2 | TGTGCCAGCAGCTTAGCCCGGGATCAGCCCCAGCATTTT | CASSLARDQPQHF
. | TRBJ2-7 | . | TRBV28 | TGTGCCAGCAGTTTACCTTGGCAAGCAGGGGTCTACGAGCAGTACTTC | CASSLPWQAGVYEQYF
. | TRBJ1-1 | . | TRBV5-6 | TGTGCCAGCAGCTTGAGTCCAGAAAATGAAGCTTTCTTT | CASSLSPENEAFF
. | TRBJ2-3 | TRBD2 | TRBV29-1 | TGCAGCGGCAGGGGACTAGCGCGCACAGATACGCAGTATTTT | CSGRGLARTDTQYF
. | TRBJ1-2 | TRBD1 | TRBV28 | TGTGCCAGCAGTTTGACAGGGAACTATGGCTACACCTTC | CASSLTGNYGYTF
. | TRBJ1-1 | . | TRBV11-3 | TGTGCCAGCTGCTTACGGGGGGCAGGGACTGAAGCTTTCTTT | CASCLRGAGTEAFF
. | TRBJ2-1 | . | TRBV28 | TGTGCCAGCAACTTACAGGGACGGCCCTACAATGAGCAGTTCTTC | CASNLQGRPYNEQFF
. | TRBJ2-7 | . | TRBV12-3/TRBV12-4 | TGTGCCAGCAGCTGGAGGGTCTACGAGCAGTACTTC | CASSWRVYEQYF
. | TRBJ1-2 | . | TRBV6-2/TRBV6-3 | TGTGCCAGCAGTGACACAGATTGGAATGGCTACACCTTC | CASSDTDWNGYTF
. | TRBJ2-7 | TRBD1 | TRBV29-1 | TGCAGCGTCGCCCTTAACAGGGGGAATGAGCAGTACTTC | CSVALNRGNEQYF
. | TRBJ2-7 | . | TRBV4-3 | TGCGCCAGCAGCCAAGATCGTGGCGGGATTCGTGACGAGCAGTACTTC | CASSQDRGGIRDEQYF
. | TRBJ1-3 | . | TRBV12-3/TRBV12-4 | TGTGCCAGCGGGAGACGCTCTGGAAACACCATATATTTT | CASGRRSGNTIYF
. | TRBJ2-7 | TRBD2 | TRBV27 | TGTGCCAGCAGTTTCGCGGGAGGTCCGACCAATAACCCCTACGAGCAGTACTTC | CASSFAGGPTNNPYEQYF
. | TRBJ1-1 | . | TRBV28 | TGTGCCAGCAGTTTCCGGGGGTGGGTAATGAACACTGAAGCTTTCTTT | CASSFRGWVMNTEAFF
. | TRBJ1-5 | . | TRBV28 | TGTGCCAGCAATAGAGCGGGCAGAACTAGCAATCAGCCCCAGCATTTT | CASNRAGRTSNQPQHF
. | TRBJ2-3 | . | TRBV7-4 | TGTGCCAGCAGCTTAAAACGGTACAGTCAATCTAGCACAGATACGCAGTATTTT | CASSLKRYSQSSTDTQYF
once | TRBJ2-1 | TRBD2 | TRBV3-1/TRBV3-2 | TGTGCCAGCAGCCCTCAGCGGGAGGCCCCTACCGTCTTC | CASSPQREAPTVF
. | TRBJ1-1 | TRBD1 | TRBV19 | TGTGCCAGTAGTATATTGGGGACAGGGGTAGGTCCTGAAGCTTTCTTT | CASSILGTGVGPEAFF
. | TRBJ1-5 | . | TRBV6-6 | TGTGCCAGCAGTTACCAGGACAGAGGACAGCCCCAGCATTTT | CASSYQDRGQPQHF
few | TRBJ1-5 | . | TRBV3-1/TRBV3-2 | TGTGCCAGCAGCCAAAGCAGGGGAGATCAGCCCCAGCATTTT | CASSQSRGDQPQHF
. | TRBJ2-5 | . | TRBV5-1 | TGCGCCAGCAGCTTGGTGCGGGAACACCAAGAGACCCAGTACTTC | CASSLVREHQETQYF
. | TRBJ1-2 | TRBD1 | TRBV3-1/TRBV3-2 | TGTGCCAGCAGCCAAGACAGGGGGTACTATGGCTACACCTTC | CASSQDRGYYGYTF
. | TRBJ1-6 | TRBD1 | TRBV19 | TGTGCCAGTAGCTTGGGACAGAGCTCCTATAATTCACCCCTCCACTTT | CASSLGQSSYNSPLHF
. | TRBJ2-1 | . | TRBV6-5 | TGTGCCAGCAGAGAGCTGGACAGCATTGATGAGCAGTTCTTC | CASRELDSIDEQFF
. | TRBJ1-5 | TRBD1 | TRBV5-1 | TGCGCCAGTAGCCTCGGGACAGCCAATCAGCCCCAGCATTTT | CASSLGTANQPQHF
. | TRBJ1-2 | . | TRBV9 | TGTGCCAGCAGCCCCGCCTCAGACTATGGCTACACCTTC | CASSPASDYGYTF
. | TRBJ1-4 | TRBD1 | TRBV5-1 | TGCGCCAGCAGCTCAAATAGGGACAGTCCAAGCGAAAAACTGTTTTTT | CASSSNRDSPSEKLFF
. | TRBJ1-1 | . | TRBV10-3 | TGTGCCATCAGTGAGTTTACAGGGCCCACTGAAGCTTTCTTT | CAISEFTGPTEAFF
. | TRBJ1-4 | . | TRBV21-1 | TGTGCCAGCAGCAAAGGTGCAGGGGGCTGTGAAAAACTGTTTTTT | CASSKGAGGCEKLFF
. | TRBJ2-3 | TRBD2 | TRBV2 | TGTGCCAGCAGGTACCGGACTAGCGGGGCAGATACGCAGTATTTT | CASRYRTSGADTQYF
. | TRBJ2-2 | TRBD1 | TRBV7-9 | TGTGCCAGCAGCCCCGGGACAGGGGCCACCGGGGAGCTGTTTTTT | CASSPGTGATGELFF
. | TRBJ2-3 | . | TRBV28 | TGTGCCAGCCGCGAGCGGGGACACACAGATACGCAGTATTTT | CASRERGHTDTQYF
. | TRBJ2-7 | . | TRBV6-2/TRBV6-3 | TGTGCCAGCAGCCGACTATACGAGCAGTACTTC | CASSRLYEQYF
. | TRBJ1-6 | TRBD1 | TRBV7-2 | TGTGCCAGCAGCCAACAGGGGGGTGTCCTCCACTTT | CASSQQGGVLHF
. | TRBJ2-1 | TRBD2 | TRBV3-1/TRBV3-2 | TGTGCCAGCCGGGGACTAGCGGGAGGGGATTACAATGAGCAGTTCTTC | CASRGLAGGDYNEQFF
. | TRBJ2-1 | TRBD1 | TRBV7-2 | TGTGCCAGCAGCTTAGGGGACAGGGTAGGGCAGTTCTTC | CASSLGDRVGQFF
. | TRBJ1-2 | TRBD1 | TRBV24-1 | TGTGCCACCAGTGAGGCCGACAGGGTGGATGGCTACACCTTC | CATSEADRVDGYTF
. | TRBJ2-7 | TRBD1 | TRBV7-9 | TGTGCCAGCAGCTTAATGGGACAGGGGTACTACGAGCAGTACTTC | CASSLMGQGYYEQYF
. | TRBJ1-1 | . | TRBV4-1 | TGCGCCAGCAGCCAAGATTATCGAACGGGTGAAGCTTTCTTT | CASSQDYRTGEAFF
. | TRBJ1-2 | . | TRBV2 | TGTGCCAGCGCGAAAACCGGGACAAACATTAACTATGGCTACACCTTC | CASAKTGTNINYGYTF
. | TRBJ2-5 | . | TRBV5-1 | TGCGCCAGCAGCTTGTGGGAGTCGCGGAAGATACAAGAGACCCAGTACTTC | CASSLWESRKIQETQYF
. | TRBJ2-1 | . | TRBV27 | TGTGCCAGCAGATTGGGGGTGATGTCGGGAGCATTAAATGAGCAGTTCTTC | CASRLGVMSGALNEQFF
. | TRBJ2-5 | TRBD2 | TRBV29-1 | TGCAGCGCCGGGGGGGGCAGGGGTGAGACCCAGTACTTC | CSAGGGRGETQYF
. | TRBJ1-6 | . | TRBV5-5 | TGTGCCAGCAGCTTGGAGCACTCCTATAATTCACCCCTCCACTTT | CASSLEHSYNSPLHF
. | TRBJ2-2 | TRBD1 | TRBV5-5 | TGTGCCAGCAGCTTCCGGGACAGGGTGAACACCGGGGAGCTGTTTTTT | CASSFRDRVNTGELFF
. | TRBJ2-7 | TRBD2 | TRBV11-2 | TGTGCCAGCAGCTTGGCCCAGCGGGGGGACTACGAGCAGTACTTC | CASSLAQRGDYEQYF
. | TRBJ2-3 | TRBD1 | TRBV6-1 | TGTGCCAGCAGTGAGGGCCGGGACAGGGGTACAGATACGCAGTATTTT | CASSEGRDRGTDTQYF
. | TRBJ2-2 | TRBD2 | TRBV5-6 | TGTGCCAGCAGCTTTGGCCGGGAGGGGTTGACCGGGGAGCTGTTTTTT | CASSFGREGLTGELFF
once | TRBJ2-3 | . | TRBV7-2 | TGTGCCAGCAGGGTCCCTACCACAGATACGCAGTATTTT | CASRVPTTDTQYF
. | TRBJ2-3 | . | TRBV11-2 | TGTGCCAGCAGGGGGCGCCAGTCACTCACAGATACGCAGTATTTT | CASRGRQSLTDTQYF
. | TRBJ1-2 | . | TRBV13 | TGTGCCAGCAGCTTAAAAGGAACAGGGTACCCTTATGGCTACACCTTC | CASSLKGTGYPYGYTF